A single sample is the source of the 22 T cell receptor beta chains below, sequenced in a study of blood T cell repertoires in COVID-19. Repertoires were generated with immunoSEQ multiplex PCR, while TCRdb's copy carries only in-frame clones and drops some. The sample carries fewer than 400,000 clones, roughly 88% recorded once. Sequences were obtained from PBMCs or T cells enriched from blood (not recorded which). These receptors originate from a man aged 30 to 39 who had recovered from COVID-19.

V and J are TRBV5-1 and TRBJ2-1, with TRBD2 identical over 11 bases. V dropped 4 bases and J dropped 4; count of bases not matched to a gene: 7. Germline CDR1 SGHRS, CDR2 YFSETQ. This CDR3 is 16 amino acids long. CDR3 DNA sequence: TGCGCCAGCAGCCTTACCGGGACTAGCGGATACAATGAGCAGTTCTTC. Encoded protein: CASSLTGTSGYNEQFF. Using reference TRBV5-1 and TRBJ2-1 for the parts outside the CDR3, the full variable domain is KAGVTQTPRYLIKTRGQQVTLSCSPISGHRSVSWYQQTPGQGLQFLFEYFSETQRNKGNFPGRFSGRQFSNSRSEMNVSTLELGDSALYLCASSLTGTSGYNEQFFGPGTRLTVL.

This chain joins TRBV7-9 and TRBJ1-1, with no clear D. Germline V gene lookup returns CDR1 SEHNR and CDR2 FQNEAQ (reference sequence). Trimming removed 1 base at V and 6 bases at J, with 12 bases between. CDR3 length equals 14 residues. DNA for the CDR3: TGTGCCAGCAGCTTAGTCTCCGCCGAGGCTGAAGCTTTCTTT. Translation gives CASSLVSAEAEAFF.

V is TRBV5-1 and J is TRBJ2-7; TRBD2 agrees at 9 bases. From germline, CDR1 is SGHRS and CDR2 YFSETQ. The CDR3 extends over 15 amino acids. The V and J ends lost 6 bases and 0 bases, in that order; junction bases with no gene match: 7. CDR3: CASNPGLANSYEQYF. In DNA, the CDR3 is TGCGCCAGCAACCCGGGACTAGCAAACTCCTACGAGCAGTACTTC.

The rearrangement links TRBV9 to TRBJ2-4; D is possibly TRBD2 (7 bases). The germline V and J ends were trimmed by 4 bases and 6 bases, with 14 bases remaining between them. Looked up from germline, CDR1 is SGDLS and CDR2 is YYNGEE. The CDR3 is 14 amino acids. The CDR3 DNA reads as TGTGCCAGCAGCCCCCCGGGGGGCGCAAACATTCAGTACTTC. Translating it yields CASSPPGGANIQYF.

This clone has a handful of counts. This chain uses TRBV18 with TRBJ1-3, with D tentatively TRBD1 (6 bases). The V end lost 0 bases, the J end lost 4 bases, and 10 bases lay between the germline ends. The CDR3 has 15 residues. From germline, CDR1 is KGHSH and CDR2 LQKENI. CDR3 amino acids: CASSPPKGDGNTIYF. The CDR3 DNA follows: TGTGCCAGCTCACCACCGAAGGGGGACGGAAACACCATATATTTT.

As concerns this clone: A much larger clone differs by one base, so this may be a read error. The chain links TRBV30 to TRBJ1-3, with 8 nucleotides matching TRBD1. The CDR3 contains 14 residues. CDR1 is GTSNPN, CDR2 SVGIG, per germline (reference sequence). CDR3 sequence reads: CVWSQDRGRNTIYF. The CDR3 DNA is TGTGTCTGGAGTCAAGACAGGGGCCGAAACACCATATATTTT.

Details on this clone: This CDR3 is also generated by other DNA sequences in the sample. The chain joins TRBV5-4 to TRBJ2-7, with D unresolved. CDR1 and CDR2 from the germline V gene are SGHNT and YYREEE (reference sequence). The V end was cut by 0 bases, the J end by 1 base, with 5 bases between. CDR3 length: 13 amino acids. CDR3 sequence: CASSLAGSYEQYF. In DNA form, the CDR3 reads TGTGCCAGCAGCTTGGCCGGGTCCTACGAGCAGTACTTC. Using reference TRBV5-4 and TRBJ2-7 for the parts outside the CDR3, the full variable domain is ETGVTQSPTHLIKTRGQQVTLRCSSQSGHNTVSWYQQALGQGPQFIFQYYREEENGRGNFPPRFSGLQFPNYSSELNVNALELDDSALYLCASSLAGSYEQYFGPGTRLTVT.

The gene calls are TRBV18 and TRBJ1-4; 7 positions match TRBD1. Germline V CDR1 and CDR2: KGHSH, LQKENI. After removal of 6 bases from V and 5 bases from J, the junction contained 6 bases not matched to a gene. This CDR3 spans 14 amino acids. The CDR3 DNA sequence: TGTGCCAGCTCGCCGGGACAGCAAAATGAAAAACTGTTTTTT. Protein sequence: CASSPGQQNEKLFF.

The chain uses TRBV19 and TRBJ2-3, with 13 bases fitting TRBD2. In germline, CDR1 is LNHDA, CDR2 SQIVND (reference sequence). Germline trimming cut 6 bases from V and 2 bases from J; bases unmatched to any gene: 5. The CDR3 runs 16 residues. Here the CDR3 reads CASSRGLAGVTDTQYF. The CDR3, as DNA: TGTGCCAGTAGCAGAGGACTAGCGGGGGTCACAGATACGCAGTATTTT.

The chain is built from TRBV30 and TRBJ2-7; the match to TRBD1 covers 9 bases. J was trimmed by 1 base and V by 1 base; bases with no gene match: 2. CDR3 length: 14 amino acids. Germline V gene lookup returns CDR1 GTSNPN and CDR2 SVGIG (reference sequence). The CDR3 DNA follows: TGTGCCTGGAGTGCCGGGACAGGGTCCTACGAGCAGTACTTC. This gives the protein CAWSAGTGSYEQYF.

This clone was seen at least ten times. This rearrangement joins TRBV4-1 to TRBJ1-1; a weak D match, TRBD1 (5 bases). In germline, CDR1 is MGHRA, CDR2 YSYEKL. The V end was cut by 3 bases, the J end by 5 bases, with 19 bases between. The CDR3 has 16 residues. DNA for the CDR3: TGCGCCAGCAGCCACATATCGAGGGGAGGAGGTACTGAAGCTTTCTTT. This codes for CASSHISRGGGTEAFF.

The chain has TRBV9 and TRBJ1-3, with a tentative D call TRBD1 (5 bases). The germline V gene encodes CDR1 SGDLS and CDR2 YYNGEE. The V and J ends lost 6 bases and 8 bases respectively, with 18 bases between them. The CDR3 is made up of 14 amino acids. The CDR3 DNA reads as TGTGCCAGCAATAGCGGGGCCCGCCGGGACACCATATATTTT. Translating gives CASNSGARRDTIYF.

The chain has TRBV4-3 and TRBJ1-5, with D possibly TRBD1 on 5 matching bases. The germline CDR1 and CDR2 sequences are LGHNA and YSLEER. The CDR3 extends over 15 amino acids. Trimming cost V 0 bases and J 0 bases, with 6 bases left between them. The CDR3 is CASSQDRDSNQPQHF. CDR3 bases: TGCGCCAGCAGCCAAGACAGGGATAGCAATCAGCCCCAGCATTTT.

This chain links TRBV7-8 with TRBJ2-5, with 7 positions matching TRBD1. The trim removed 5 bases at V and 5 bases at J, leaving 8 bases unmatched. There are 14 residues in the CDR3. Germline CDR1 SGHVS, CDR2 FQNEAQ. DNA for the CDR3: TGTGCCAGCAGCCTCGTTTGGGACAGCGAGACCCAGTACTTC. This encodes CASSLVWDSETQYF.

This rearrangement joins TRBV7-9 to TRBJ2-3; 10 nucleotides match TRBD2. V trimming: 6 bases; J trimming: 2 bases; junction bases outside the gene matches: 5. Per germline, CDR1 SEHNR and CDR2 FQNEAQ (reference sequence). The CDR3 has 15 residues. The CDR3: CASSSTSGITDTQYF. CDR3 in DNA: TGTGCCAGCAGTTCCACTAGCGGGATCACAGATACGCAGTATTTT.

The chain combines TRBV5-6 with TRBJ2-5; 8 nucleotides line up with TRBD1. This CDR3 contains 16 residues. Losses at the gene ends were 0 bases for V and 0 bases for J; bases not matched to a gene: 4. Germline V gene data show CDR1 as SGHDT and CDR2 as YYEEEE. The CDR3 loop is CASSLDRGKNQETQYF. The CDR3 bases are TGTGCCAGCAGCTTGGACAGGGGGAAAAACCAAGAGACCCAGTACTTC.

This clone was observed a single time. The V call is TRBV10-3, the J call TRBJ1-1, with a tentative D call TRBD1 (6 bases). The ends were cut back, 0 bases at V and 9 bases at J, with 14 bases in the middle. CDR3 length: 14 amino acids. Germline assignment: CDR1 ENHRY and CDR2 SYGVKD. CDR3 DNA sequence: TGTGCCATCAGTGAGTCGACAGGAAACGATAAAGCTTTCTTT. Translation gives CAISESTGNDKAFF.

The V and J genes are TRBV29-1 and TRBJ1-1; 7 nucleotides line up with TRBD1. V gave up 6 bases and J gave up 6 bases; unmatched junction bases: 13. The CDR3 sequence is 14 residues long. Germline V gene lookup returns CDR1 SQVTM and CDR2 ANQGSEA. The CDR3 is CSVLRDTGVAEAFF. The CDR3 DNA sequence: TGCAGCGTCCTTAGAGATACAGGGGTGGCTGAAGCTTTCTTT.

The CDR3 sequence is CASSRQGAYEQYF. The CDR3 DNA follows: TGTGCCAGCAGCAGGCAGGGGGCCTACGAGCAGTACTTC. The V gene is TRBV27, the J gene TRBJ2-7; TRBD1 aligns across 7 bases. CDR3 length: 13 amino acids. Germline V CDR1 and CDR2: MNHEY, SMNVEV (reference sequence). The V gene end was trimmed by 6 bases and the J gene end by 2 bases; junction bases not matched to a gene: 4.

The rearrangement joins TRBV19 to TRBJ2-2, with TRBD2 as a possible D gene (5 bases). This CDR3 has 16 amino acids. Trimming stripped 3 bases from V and 4 bases from J, with 15 bases between. The germline gives CDR1 LNHDA, CDR2 SQIVND (reference sequence). The CDR3 loop is CASSIRVSAGTGELFF. CDR3 nucleotide sequence: TGTGCCAGTAGTATCCGGGTTAGCGCGGGCACCGGGGAGCTGTTTTTT.

This clone appeared once. The same CDR3 arises from other DNA sequences in this sample as well. The rearrangement links TRBV2 to TRBJ2-1; no definite D call. CDR1 and CDR2 from the germline V gene are SNHLY and FYNNEI. The CDR3 is 14 amino acids. V was trimmed by 4 bases and J by 0 bases, leaving 7 bases between them. The CDR3 DNA follows: TGTGCCAGCAGTGGCACGAGCTCCTACAATGAGCAGTTCTTC. As protein: CASSGTSSYNEQFF.

This clone was seen only once. J is TRBJ1-1 and V is TRBV7-3, with D possibly being TRBD1 (6 bases). Trimming removed 5 bases from V and 6 bases from J, with 19 bases in between. Looked up from germline, CDR1 is SGHTA and CDR2 is FQGTGA. The CDR3 covers 15 residues. The CDR3 bases are TGTGCCAGCAGCCAGGGGACAAAGGGTCGAGCTGAAGCTTTCTTT. It encodes CASSQGTKGRAEAFF.